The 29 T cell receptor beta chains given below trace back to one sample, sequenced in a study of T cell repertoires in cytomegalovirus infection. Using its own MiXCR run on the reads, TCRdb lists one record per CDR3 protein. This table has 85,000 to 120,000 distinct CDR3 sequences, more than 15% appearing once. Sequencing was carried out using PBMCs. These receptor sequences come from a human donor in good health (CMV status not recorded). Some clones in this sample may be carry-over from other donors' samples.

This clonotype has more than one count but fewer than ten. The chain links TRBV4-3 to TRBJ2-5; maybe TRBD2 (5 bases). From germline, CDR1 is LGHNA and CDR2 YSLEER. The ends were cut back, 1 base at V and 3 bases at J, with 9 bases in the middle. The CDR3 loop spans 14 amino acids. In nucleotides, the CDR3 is TGCGCCAGCAGCCAAGTTTTCGGGAAAGAGACCCAGTACTTC. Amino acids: CASSQVFGKETQYF.

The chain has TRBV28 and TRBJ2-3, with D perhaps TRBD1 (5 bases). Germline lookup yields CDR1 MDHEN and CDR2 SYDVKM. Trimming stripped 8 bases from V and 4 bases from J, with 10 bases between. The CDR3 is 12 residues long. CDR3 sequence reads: CASDSSSDTQYF. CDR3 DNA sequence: TGTGCCAGCGACAGTTCCTCAGATACGCAGTATTTT.

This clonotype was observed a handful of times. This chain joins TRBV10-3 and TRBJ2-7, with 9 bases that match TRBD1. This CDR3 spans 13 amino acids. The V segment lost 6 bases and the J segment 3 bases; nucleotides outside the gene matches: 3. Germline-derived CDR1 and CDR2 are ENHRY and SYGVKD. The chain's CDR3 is CAIRTGQGYEQYF. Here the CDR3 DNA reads TGTGCCATCAGGACGGGACAGGGCTACGAGCAGTACTTC.

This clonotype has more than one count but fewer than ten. CDR3 bases: TGTGCCAGCAGCCGGACAGGGATCTCCAAAAACATTCAGTACTTC. The encoded protein is CASSRTGISKNIQYF. The chain employs TRBV7-9 and TRBJ2-4; 8 bases are a match to TRBD1. The V gene end was trimmed by 5 bases and the J gene end by 2 bases; junction bases not matched to a gene: 5. The CDR3 loop spans 15 amino acids. The V gene's germline CDR1 is SEHNR and CDR2 FQNEAQ (reference sequence).

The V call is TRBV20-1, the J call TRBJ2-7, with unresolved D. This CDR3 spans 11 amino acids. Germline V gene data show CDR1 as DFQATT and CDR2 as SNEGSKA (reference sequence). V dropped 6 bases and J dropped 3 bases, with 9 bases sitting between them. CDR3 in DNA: TGCAGTGCCAAGCGAATCTACGAGCAGTACTTC. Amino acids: CSAKRIYEQYF.

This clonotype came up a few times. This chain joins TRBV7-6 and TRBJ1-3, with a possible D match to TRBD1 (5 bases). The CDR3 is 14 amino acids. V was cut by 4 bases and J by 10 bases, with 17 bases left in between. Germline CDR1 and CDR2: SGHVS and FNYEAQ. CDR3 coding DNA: TGTGCCAGCAGCTCAGCCCGGGACCCCTTTACCATATATTTT. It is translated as CASSSARDPFTIYF.

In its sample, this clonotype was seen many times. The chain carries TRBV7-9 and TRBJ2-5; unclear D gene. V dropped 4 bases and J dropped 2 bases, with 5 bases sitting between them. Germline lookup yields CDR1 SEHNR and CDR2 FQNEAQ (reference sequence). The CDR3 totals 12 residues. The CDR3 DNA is TGTGCCAGCAGCTCTCATCAAGAGACCCAGTACTTC. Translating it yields CASSSHQETQYF.

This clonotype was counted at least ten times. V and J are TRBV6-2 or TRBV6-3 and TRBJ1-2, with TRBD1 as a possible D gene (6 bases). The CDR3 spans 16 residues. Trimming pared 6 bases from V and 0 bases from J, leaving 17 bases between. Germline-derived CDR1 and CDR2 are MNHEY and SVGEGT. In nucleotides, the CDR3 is TGTGCCAGCAGCAGGGGATACAGCGCCGCTAACTATGGCTACACCTTC. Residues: CASSRGYSAANYGYTF.

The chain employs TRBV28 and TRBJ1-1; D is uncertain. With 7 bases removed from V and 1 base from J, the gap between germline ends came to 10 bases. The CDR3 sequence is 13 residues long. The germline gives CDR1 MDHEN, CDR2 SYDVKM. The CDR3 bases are TGTGCCAGCAACCCCTTCCAGAACACTGAAGCTTTCTTT. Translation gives CASNPFQNTEAFF.

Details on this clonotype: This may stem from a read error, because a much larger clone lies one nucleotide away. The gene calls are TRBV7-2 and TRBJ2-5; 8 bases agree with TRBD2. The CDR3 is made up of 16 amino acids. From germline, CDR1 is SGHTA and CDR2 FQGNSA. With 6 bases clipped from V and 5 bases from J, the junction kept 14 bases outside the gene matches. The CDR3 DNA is TGTGCCAGCAGTTCAGCGGGTCGGGGGGGTCGGGAGACCCAGTACTTC. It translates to CASSSAGRGGRETQYF.

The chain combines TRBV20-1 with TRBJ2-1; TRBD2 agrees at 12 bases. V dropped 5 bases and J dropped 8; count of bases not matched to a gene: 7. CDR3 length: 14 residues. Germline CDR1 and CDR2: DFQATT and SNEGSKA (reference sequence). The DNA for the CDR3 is TGCAGTGCTCCTCTAGCGGGGGGGCCCGATGAGCAGTTCTTC. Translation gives CSAPLAGGPDEQFF.

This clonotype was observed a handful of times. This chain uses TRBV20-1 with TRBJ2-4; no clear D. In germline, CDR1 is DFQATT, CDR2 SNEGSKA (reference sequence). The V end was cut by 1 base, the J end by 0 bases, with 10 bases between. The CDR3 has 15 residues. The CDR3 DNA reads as TGCAGTGCTAGAGCACCACGACTAGCCAAAAACATTCAGTACTTC. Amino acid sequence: CSARAPRLAKNIQYF.

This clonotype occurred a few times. The CDR3 loop is CASSVGAFTGELFF. CDR3 sequence (DNA): TGTGCCAGCAGCGTAGGGGCATTCACCGGGGAGCTGTTTTTT. The chain uses TRBV9 and TRBJ2-2; no clear D gene. The CDR3 length is 14 residues. Germline V CDR1 and CDR2: SGDLS, YYNGEE. V dropped 0 bases and J dropped 4 bases, with 7 bases sitting between them.

CDR3 coding DNA: TGTGCCACCAGTGACCCCCGGACAGGCGCGAACACCGGGGAGCTGTTTTTT. It translates to CATSDPRTGANTGELFF. The rearrangement joins TRBV24-1 to TRBJ2-2, with 7 nucleotides matching TRBD1. The CDR3 covers 17 residues. Per the germline V gene, CDR1 is KGHDR and CDR2 is SFDVKD. V dropped 4 bases and J dropped 0; count of bases not matched to a gene: 7.

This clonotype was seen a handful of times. CDR3 region: CASSRQGGGSDTQYF. DNA of the CDR3: TGTGCCAGCAGCCGACAGGGCGGAGGGTCAGATACGCAGTATTTT. The chain recombines TRBV11-3 with TRBJ2-3; D possibly corresponds to TRBD1 (7 bases). The V end lost 5 bases, the J end lost 4 bases, and 16 bases lay between the germline ends. This CDR3 has 15 amino acids. In germline, CDR1 is SGHNT, CDR2 YENEEA.

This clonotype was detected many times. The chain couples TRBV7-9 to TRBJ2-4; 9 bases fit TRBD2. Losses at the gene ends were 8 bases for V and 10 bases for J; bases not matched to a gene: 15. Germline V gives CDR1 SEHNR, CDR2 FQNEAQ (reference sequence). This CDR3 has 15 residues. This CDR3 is CASGRGPGLAFIQYF. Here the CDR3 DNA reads TGTGCCAGCGGCCGAGGGCCGGGACTAGCTTTTATTCAGTACTTC. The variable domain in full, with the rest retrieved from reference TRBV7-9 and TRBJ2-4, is DTGVSQNPRHKITKRGQNVTFRCDPISEHNRLYWYRQTLGQGPEFLTYFQNEAQLEKSRLLSDRFSAERPKGSFSTLEIQRTEQGDSAMYLCASGRGPGLAFIQYFGAGTRLSVL.

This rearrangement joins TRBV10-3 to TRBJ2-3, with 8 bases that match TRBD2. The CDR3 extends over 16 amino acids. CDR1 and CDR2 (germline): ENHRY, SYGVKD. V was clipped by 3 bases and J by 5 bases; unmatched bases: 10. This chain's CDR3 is CAISDLRRGARDTQYF. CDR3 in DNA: TGTGCCATCAGTGATCTCAGGCGGGGGGCGAGAGATACGCAGTATTTT.

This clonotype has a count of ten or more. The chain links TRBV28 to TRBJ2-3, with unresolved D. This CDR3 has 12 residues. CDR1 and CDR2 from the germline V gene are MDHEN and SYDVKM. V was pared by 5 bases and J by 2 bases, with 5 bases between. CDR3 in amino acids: CASSGNTDTQYF. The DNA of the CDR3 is TGTGCCAGCAGTGGGAACACAGATACGCAGTATTTT.

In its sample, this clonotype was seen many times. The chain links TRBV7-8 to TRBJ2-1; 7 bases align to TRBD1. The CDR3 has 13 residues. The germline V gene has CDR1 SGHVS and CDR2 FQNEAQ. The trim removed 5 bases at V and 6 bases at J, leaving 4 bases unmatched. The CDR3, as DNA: TGTGCCAGCAGCGCGGACAGGCTCAATGAGCAGTTCTTC. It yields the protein CASSADRLNEQFF.

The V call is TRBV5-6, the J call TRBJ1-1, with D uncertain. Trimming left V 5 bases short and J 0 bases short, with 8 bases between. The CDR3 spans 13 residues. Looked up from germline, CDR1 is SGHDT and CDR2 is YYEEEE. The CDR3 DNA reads TGTGCCAGCAGAATCGCGGTGAACACTGAAGCTTTCTTT. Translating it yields CASRIAVNTEAFF. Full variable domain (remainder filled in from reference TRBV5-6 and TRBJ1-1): DAGVTQSPTHLIKTRGQQVTLRCSPKSGHDTVSWYQQALGQGPQFIFQYYEEEERQRGNFPDRFSGHQFPNYSSELNVNALLLGDSALYLCASRIAVNTEAFFGQGTRLTVV.

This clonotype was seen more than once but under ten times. CDR3 nucleotide sequence: TGTGCCAGCAGTGAGGCTAGGGAGGGGACCCAGTACTTC. It specifies CASSEAREGTQYF. The gene calls are TRBV2 and TRBJ2-5; the match to TRBD2 covers 7 bases. Trimming removed 3 bases from V and 7 bases from J; junction bases left unmatched: 5. Germline lookup yields CDR1 SNHLY and CDR2 FYNNEI. This CDR3 comprises 13 residues.

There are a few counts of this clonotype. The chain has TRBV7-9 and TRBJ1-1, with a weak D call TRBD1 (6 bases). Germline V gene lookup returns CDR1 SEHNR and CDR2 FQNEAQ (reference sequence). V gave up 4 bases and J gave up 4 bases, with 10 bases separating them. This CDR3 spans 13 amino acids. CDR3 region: CASSSSGVTEAFF. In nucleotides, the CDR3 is TGTGCCAGCAGCTCCTCAGGGGTCACTGAAGCTTTCTTT.

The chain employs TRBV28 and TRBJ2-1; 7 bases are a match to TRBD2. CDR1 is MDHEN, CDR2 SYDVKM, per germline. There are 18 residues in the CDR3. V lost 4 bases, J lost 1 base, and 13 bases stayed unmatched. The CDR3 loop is CASSSPHDRRGSYNEQFF. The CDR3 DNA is TGTGCCAGCAGTTCACCCCACGATCGGCGGGGGTCCTACAATGAGCAGTTCTTC.

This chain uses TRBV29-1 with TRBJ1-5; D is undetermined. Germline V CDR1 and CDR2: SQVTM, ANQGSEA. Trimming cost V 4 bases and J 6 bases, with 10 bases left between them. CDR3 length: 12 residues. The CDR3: CSVGEQFQPQHF. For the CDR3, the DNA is TGCAGCGTTGGCGAACAGTTTCAGCCCCAGCATTTT.

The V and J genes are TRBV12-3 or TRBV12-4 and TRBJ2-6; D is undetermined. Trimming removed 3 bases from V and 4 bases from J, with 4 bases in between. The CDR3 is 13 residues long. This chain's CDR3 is CASSFKGANVLTF. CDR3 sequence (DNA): TGTGCCAGCAGTTTTAAGGGGGCCAACGTCCTGACTTTC.

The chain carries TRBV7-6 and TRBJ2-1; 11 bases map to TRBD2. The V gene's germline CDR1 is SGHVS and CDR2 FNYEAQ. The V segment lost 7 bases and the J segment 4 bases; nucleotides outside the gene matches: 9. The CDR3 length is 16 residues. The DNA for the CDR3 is TGTGCCAGCAAGACTAGCGGGGTAGCGACGTACAATGAGCAGTTCTTC. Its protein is CASKTSGVATYNEQFF.

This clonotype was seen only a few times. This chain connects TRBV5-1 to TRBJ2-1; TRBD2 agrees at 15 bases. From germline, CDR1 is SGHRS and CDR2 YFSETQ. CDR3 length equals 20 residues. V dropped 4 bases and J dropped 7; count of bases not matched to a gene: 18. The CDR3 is CASSGTGLAGGEARRNEQFF. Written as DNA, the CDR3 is TGCGCCAGCAGCGGAACGGGACTAGCGGGGGGCGAGGCCCGCAGGAATGAGCAGTTCTTC.

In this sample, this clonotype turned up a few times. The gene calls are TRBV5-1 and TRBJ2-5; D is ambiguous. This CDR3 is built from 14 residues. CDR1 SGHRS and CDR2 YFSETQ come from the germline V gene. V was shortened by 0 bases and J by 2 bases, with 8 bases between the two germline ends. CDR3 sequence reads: CASSLGTTQETQYF. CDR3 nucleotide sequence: TGCGCCAGCAGCTTGGGGACCACTCAAGAGACCCAGTACTTC.

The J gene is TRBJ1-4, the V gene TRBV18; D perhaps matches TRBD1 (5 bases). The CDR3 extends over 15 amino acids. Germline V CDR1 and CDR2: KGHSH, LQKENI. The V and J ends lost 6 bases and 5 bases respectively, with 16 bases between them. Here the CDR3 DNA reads TGTGCCAGCTCGAGAGAAGTCGGGGGAAATGAAAAACTGTTTTTT. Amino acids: CASSREVGGNEKLFF.